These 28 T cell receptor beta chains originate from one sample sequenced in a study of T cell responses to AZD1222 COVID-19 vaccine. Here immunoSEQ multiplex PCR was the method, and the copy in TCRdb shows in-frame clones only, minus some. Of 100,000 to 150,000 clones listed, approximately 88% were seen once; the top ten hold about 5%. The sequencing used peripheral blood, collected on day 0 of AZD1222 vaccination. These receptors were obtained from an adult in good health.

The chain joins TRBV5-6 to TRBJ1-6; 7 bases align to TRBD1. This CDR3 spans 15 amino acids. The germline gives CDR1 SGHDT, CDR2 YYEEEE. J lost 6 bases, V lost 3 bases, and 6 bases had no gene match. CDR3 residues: CASSWGTDLNSPLHF. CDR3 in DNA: TGTGCCAGCAGCTGGGGGACAGATCTTAATTCACCCCTCCACTTT.

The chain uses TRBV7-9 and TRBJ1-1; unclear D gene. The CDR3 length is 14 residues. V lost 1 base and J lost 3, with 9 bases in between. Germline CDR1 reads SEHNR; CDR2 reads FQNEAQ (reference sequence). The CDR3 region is CASSLGVTDTEAFF. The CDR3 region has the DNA TGTGCCAGCAGCTTAGGGGTTACTGACACTGAAGCTTTCTTT.

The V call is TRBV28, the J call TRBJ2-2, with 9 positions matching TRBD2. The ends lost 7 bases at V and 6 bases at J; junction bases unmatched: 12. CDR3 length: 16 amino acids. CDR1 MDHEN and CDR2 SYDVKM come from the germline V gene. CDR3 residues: CASTLSRGRVPGELFF. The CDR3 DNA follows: TGTGCCAGCACCCTTAGCCGCGGGAGGGTACCCGGGGAGCTGTTTTTT.

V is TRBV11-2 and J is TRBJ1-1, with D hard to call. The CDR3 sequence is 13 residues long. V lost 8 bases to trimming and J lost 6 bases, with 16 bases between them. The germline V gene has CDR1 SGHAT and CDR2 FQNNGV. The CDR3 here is CASRGRWLAEAFF. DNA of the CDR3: TGTGCCAGCCGAGGACGGTGGTTGGCTGAAGCTTTCTTT.

The CDR3 loop reads CASSPPLRGSLRNTIYF. CDR3 DNA sequence: TGTGCCAGCAGCCCCCCCCTGCGGGGGTCACTCCGAAACACCATATATTTT. The chain has TRBV14 and TRBJ1-3; TRBD1 might be the D (5 bases). V dropped 4 bases and J dropped 5 bases, with 21 bases sitting between them. The CDR3 loop spans 17 amino acids. Germline-derived CDR1 and CDR2 are SGHDN and FVKESK.

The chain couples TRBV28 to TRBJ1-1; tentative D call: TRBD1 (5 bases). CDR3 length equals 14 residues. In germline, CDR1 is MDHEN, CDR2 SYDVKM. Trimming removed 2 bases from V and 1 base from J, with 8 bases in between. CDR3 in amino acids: CASSLGGGNTEAFF. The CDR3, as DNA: TGTGCCAGCAGTTTAGGGGGGGGGAACACTGAAGCTTTCTTT. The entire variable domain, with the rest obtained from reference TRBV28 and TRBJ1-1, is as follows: DVKVTQSSRYLVKRTGEKVFLECVQDMDHENMFWYRQDPGLGLRLIYFSYDVKMKEKGDIPEGYSVSREKKERFSLILESASTNQTSMYLCASSLGGGNTEAFFGQGTRLTVV.

The CDR3 spells CASSFQDSRNSPLHF. The DNA for the CDR3 is TGCGCCAGCAGCTTTCAGGACAGCCGCAATTCACCCCTCCACTTT. The chain joins TRBV5-1 to TRBJ1-6, with a tentative D call TRBD1 (6 bases). The CDR3 is made up of 15 amino acids. The germline V gene has CDR1 SGHRS and CDR2 YFSETQ. V was trimmed by 2 bases and J by 7 bases, leaving 13 bases between them.

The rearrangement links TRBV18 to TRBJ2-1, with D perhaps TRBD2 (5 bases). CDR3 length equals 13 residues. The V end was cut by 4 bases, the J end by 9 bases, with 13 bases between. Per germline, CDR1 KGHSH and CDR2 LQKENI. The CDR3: CASSLPGNLEQFF. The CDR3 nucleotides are TGTGCCAGCTCACTCCCCGGGAATCTTGAGCAGTTCTTC.

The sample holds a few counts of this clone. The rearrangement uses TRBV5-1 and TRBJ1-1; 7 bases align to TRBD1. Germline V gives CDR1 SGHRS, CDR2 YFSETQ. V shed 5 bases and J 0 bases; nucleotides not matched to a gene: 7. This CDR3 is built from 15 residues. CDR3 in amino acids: CASSPGQIMNTEAFF. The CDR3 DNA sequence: TGCGCCAGCAGTCCGGGACAGATAATGAACACTGAAGCTTTCTTT.

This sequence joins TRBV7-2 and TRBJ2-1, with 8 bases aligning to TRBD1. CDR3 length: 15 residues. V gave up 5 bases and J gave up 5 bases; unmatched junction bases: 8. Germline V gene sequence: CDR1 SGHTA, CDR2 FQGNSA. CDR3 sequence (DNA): TGTGCCAGCAGCGCCAGGGGGCTTTCCAACAATGAGCAGTTCTTC. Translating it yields CASSARGLSNNEQFF.

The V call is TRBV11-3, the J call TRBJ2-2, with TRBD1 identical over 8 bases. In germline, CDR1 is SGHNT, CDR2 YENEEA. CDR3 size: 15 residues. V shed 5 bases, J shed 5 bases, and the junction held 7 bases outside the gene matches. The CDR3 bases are TGTGCCAGCAGCCTTGGACAGGGTAGGACCGGGGAGCTGTTTTTT. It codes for CASSLGQGRTGELFF.

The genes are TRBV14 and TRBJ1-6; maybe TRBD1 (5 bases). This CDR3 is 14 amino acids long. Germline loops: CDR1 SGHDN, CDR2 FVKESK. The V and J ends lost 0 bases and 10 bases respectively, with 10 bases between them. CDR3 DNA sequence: TGTGCCAGCAGCCAAGATCGGGGGGAGTCACCCCTCCACTTT. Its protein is CASSQDRGESPLHF. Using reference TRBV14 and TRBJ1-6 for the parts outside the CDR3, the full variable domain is EAGVTQFPSHSVIEKGQTVTLRCDPISGHDNLYWYRRVMGKEIKFLLHFVKESKQDESGMPNNRFLAERTGGTYSTLKVQPAELEDSGVYFCASSQDRGESPLHFGNGTRLTVT.

CDR3 nucleotides: TGTGCCAGCAGCGCGCCCCGGGACAGGGGGACGTCAAGGAACTATGGCTACACCTTC. Its translation: CASSAPRDRGTSRNYGYTF. J is TRBJ1-2 and V is TRBV9; the match to TRBD1 covers 11 bases. V lost 3 bases, J lost 2 bases, and 15 bases stayed unmatched. CDR1 and CDR2 from the germline V gene are SGDLS and YYNGEE. This CDR3 has 19 residues.

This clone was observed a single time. The DNA of the CDR3 is TGTGCCAGCAGCCCAACCTCGGGGTGGACGAACACTGAAGCTTTCTTT. This translates into CASSPTSGWTNTEAFF. V gene TRBV4-2 combines with J gene TRBJ1-1, with D uncertain. In germline, CDR1 is LGHNA, CDR2 YNFKEQ. Between the trimmed V and J ends, which lost 4 bases and 1 base, there was a span of 16 bases. This CDR3 comprises 16 residues.

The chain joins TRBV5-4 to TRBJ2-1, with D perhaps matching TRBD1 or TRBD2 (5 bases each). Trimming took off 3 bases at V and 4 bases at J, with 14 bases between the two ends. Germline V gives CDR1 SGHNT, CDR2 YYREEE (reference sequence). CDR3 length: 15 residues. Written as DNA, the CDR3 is TGTGCCAGCAGCTCTGGGGGACCACTTTACAATGAGCAGTTCTTC. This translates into CASSSGGPLYNEQFF.

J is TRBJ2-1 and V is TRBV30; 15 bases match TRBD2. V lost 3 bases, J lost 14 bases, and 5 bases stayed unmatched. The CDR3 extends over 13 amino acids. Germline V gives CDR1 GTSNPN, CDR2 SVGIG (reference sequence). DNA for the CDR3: TGTGCCTGGAGGAGGACTAGCGGGAGGGAGGAGTTCTTC. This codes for CAWRRTSGREEFF. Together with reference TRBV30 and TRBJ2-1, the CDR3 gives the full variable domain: SQTIHQWPATLVQPVGSPLSLECTVEGTSNPNLYWYRQAAGRGLQLLFYSVGIGQISSEVPQNLSASRPQDRQFILSSKKLLLSDSGFYLCAWRRTSGREEFFGPGTRLTVL.

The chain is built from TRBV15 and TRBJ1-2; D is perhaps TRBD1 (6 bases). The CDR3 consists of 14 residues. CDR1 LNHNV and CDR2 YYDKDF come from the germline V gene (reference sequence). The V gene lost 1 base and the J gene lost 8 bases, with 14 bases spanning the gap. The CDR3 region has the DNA TGTGCCACCAGCAGAGCCGGGACATCTTGGGGCTACACCTTC. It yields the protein CATSRAGTSWGYTF.

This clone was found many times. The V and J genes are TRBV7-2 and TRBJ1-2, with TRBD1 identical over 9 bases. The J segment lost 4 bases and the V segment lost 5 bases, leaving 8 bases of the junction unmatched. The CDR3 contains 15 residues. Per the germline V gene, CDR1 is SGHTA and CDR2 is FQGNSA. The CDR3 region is CASSVSGTGLYGYTF. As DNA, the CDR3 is TGTGCCAGCAGCGTCTCCGGGACAGGGCTCTATGGCTACACCTTC.

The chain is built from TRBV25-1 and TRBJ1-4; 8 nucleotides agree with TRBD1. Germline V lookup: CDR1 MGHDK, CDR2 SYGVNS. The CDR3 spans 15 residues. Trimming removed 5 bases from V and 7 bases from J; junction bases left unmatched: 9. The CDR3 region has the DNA TGTGCCAGCAGTCTATGGACAGGGAGGGCTGAAAAACTGTTTTTT. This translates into CASSLWTGRAEKLFF. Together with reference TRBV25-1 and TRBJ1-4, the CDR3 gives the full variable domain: EADIYQTPRYLVIGTGKKITLECSQTMGHDKMYWYQQDPGMELHLIHYSYGVNSTEKGDLSSESTVSRIRTEHFPLTLESARPSHTSQYLCASSLWTGRAEKLFFGSGTQLSVL.

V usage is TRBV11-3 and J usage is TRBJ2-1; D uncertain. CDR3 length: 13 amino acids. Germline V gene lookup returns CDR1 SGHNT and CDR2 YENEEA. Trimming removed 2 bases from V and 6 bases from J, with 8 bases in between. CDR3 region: CASSLMARNEQFF. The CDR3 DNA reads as TGTGCCAGCAGCTTAATGGCTCGCAATGAGCAGTTCTTC.

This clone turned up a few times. CDR3 sequence: CASSQDPGQRGAFF. Here the CDR3 DNA reads TGTGCCAGCAGCCAAGATCCGGGACAGAGGGGAGCTTTCTTT. V gene TRBV3-1 (or the pseudogene TRBV3-2) combines with J gene TRBJ1-1; 7 bases are shared with TRBD1. Germline loops: CDR1 LGHDT, CDR2 YNNKEL (reference sequence). The ends lost 0 bases at V and 10 bases at J; junction bases unmatched: 8. This CDR3 has 14 amino acids.

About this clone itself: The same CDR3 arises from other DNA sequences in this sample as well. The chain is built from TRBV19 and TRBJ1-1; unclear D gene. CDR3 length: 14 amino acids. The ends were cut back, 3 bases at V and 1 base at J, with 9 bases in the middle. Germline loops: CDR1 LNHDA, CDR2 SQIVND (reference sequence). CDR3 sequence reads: CASSILGGNTEAFF. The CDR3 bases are TGTGCCAGTAGTATTTTGGGCGGGAACACTGAAGCTTTCTTT.

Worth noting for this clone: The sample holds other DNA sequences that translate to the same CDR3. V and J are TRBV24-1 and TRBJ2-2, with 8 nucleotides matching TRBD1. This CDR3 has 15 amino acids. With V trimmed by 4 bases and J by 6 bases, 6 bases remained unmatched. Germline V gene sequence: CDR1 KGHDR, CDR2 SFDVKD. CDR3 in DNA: TGTGCCACCAGTGACCCCGGACAGGGAGCCGGGGAGCTGTTTTTT. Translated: CATSDPGQGAGELFF.

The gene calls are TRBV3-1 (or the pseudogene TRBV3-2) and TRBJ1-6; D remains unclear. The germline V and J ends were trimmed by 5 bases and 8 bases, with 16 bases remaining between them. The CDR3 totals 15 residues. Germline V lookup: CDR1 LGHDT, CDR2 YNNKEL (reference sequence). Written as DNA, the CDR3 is TGTGCCAGCAGCAGTGGACTTAGGTGGGATTCACCCCTCCACTTT. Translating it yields CASSSGLRWDSPLHF.

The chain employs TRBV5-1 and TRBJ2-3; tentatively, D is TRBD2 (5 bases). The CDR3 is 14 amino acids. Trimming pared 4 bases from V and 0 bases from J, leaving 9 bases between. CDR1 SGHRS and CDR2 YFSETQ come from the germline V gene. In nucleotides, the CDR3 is TGCGCCAGCAGCGGAGGTAAAAGCACAGATACGCAGTATTTT. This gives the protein CASSGGKSTDTQYF.

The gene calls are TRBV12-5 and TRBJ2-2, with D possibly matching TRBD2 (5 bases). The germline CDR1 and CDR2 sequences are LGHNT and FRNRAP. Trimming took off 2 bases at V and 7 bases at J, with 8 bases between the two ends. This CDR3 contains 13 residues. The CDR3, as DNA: TGTGCTAGTGGTTTGTACGAGGGCGGGGAGCTGTTTTTT. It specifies CASGLYEGGELFF.

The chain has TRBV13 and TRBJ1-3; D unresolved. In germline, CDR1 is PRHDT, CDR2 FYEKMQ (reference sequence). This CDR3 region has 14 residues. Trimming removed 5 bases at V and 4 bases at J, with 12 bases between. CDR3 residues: CASSLRTLGNTIYF. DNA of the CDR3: TGTGCCAGCAGCCTAAGGACTCTGGGAAACACCATATATTTT.

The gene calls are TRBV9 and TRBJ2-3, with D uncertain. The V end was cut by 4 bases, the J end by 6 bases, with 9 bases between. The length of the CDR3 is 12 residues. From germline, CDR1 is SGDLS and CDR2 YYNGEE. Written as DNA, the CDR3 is TGTGCCAGCAGCCCCGAGCTGGATACGCAGTATTTT. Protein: CASSPELDTQYF.